Following are 12 T cell receptor beta chains from one sample sequenced in a study of technical replicates of blood from a few donors. Clones were sequenced by immunoSEQ multiplex PCR, and TCRdb holds only the in-frame ones, with some missing. The data show 79,000 or so clones, roughly 97% seen once. The source material was T cells isolated from PBMCs. These receptors came from a human donor in good health.

The V gene is TRBV4-1, the J gene TRBJ1-2, with a possible D match to TRBD1 (5 bases). Germline V gene lookup returns CDR1 MGHRA and CDR2 YSYEKL. V was trimmed by 0 bases and J by 2 bases, leaving 10 bases between them. The CDR3 sequence is 15 residues long. This CDR3 reads CASSQDRAGNYGYTF. The CDR3 bases are TGCGCCAGCAGCCAAGATAGGGCAGGGAACTATGGCTACACCTTC.

The rearrangement joins TRBV30 to TRBJ1-1; 9 bases are a match to TRBD1. The CDR3 is 14 amino acids. V dropped 4 bases and J dropped 0; count of bases not matched to a gene: 3. Germline CDR1 and CDR2: GTSNPN and SVGIG (reference sequence). Written as DNA, the CDR3 is TGTGCCTGGACCTGGGACAGGGTGAACACTGAAGCTTTCTTT. This sequence encodes CAWTWDRVNTEAFF.

This rearrangement joins TRBV25-1 to TRBJ1-4; 7 nucleotides align to TRBD1. CDR1 is MGHDK and CDR2 is SYGVNS in the germline V gene. The CDR3 is 17 amino acids. V was clipped by 1 base and J by 4 bases; unmatched bases: 9. CDR3 protein: CASSEWDSREDNEKLFF. CDR3 sequence (DNA): TGTGCCAGCAGTGAATGGGACAGTCGAGAGGATAATGAAAAACTGTTTTTT.

The CDR3: CASSQRLAGEVEQFF. The CDR3 region has the DNA TGTGCCAGCAGCCAAAGGCTAGCGGGAGAAGTTGAGCAGTTCTTC. This rearrangement joins TRBV16 to TRBJ2-1; 10 positions match TRBD2. The CDR3 contains 15 residues. Germline V lookup: CDR1 KGHSY, CDR2 FQNENV. V was pared by 2 bases and J by 9 bases, with 7 bases of the junction left unmatched.

This clone was seen once. The chain combines TRBV2 with TRBJ1-2; 7 bases are a match to TRBD1. This CDR3 has 14 amino acids. The ends lost 1 base at V and 5 bases at J; junction bases unmatched: 4. Germline CDR1 SNHLY, CDR2 FYNNEI. CDR3 nucleotides: TGTGCCAGCAGTGAAGGAGGGGGCTTATATGGCTACACCTTC. Protein product: CASSEGGGLYGYTF. Based on the CDR3 plus reference TRBV2 and TRBJ1-2, the full variable domain is EPEVTQTPSHQVTQMGQEVILRCVPISNHLYFYWYRQILGQKVEFLVSFYNNEISEKSEIFDDQFSVERPDGSNFTLKIRSTKLEDSAMYFCASSEGGGLYGYTFGSGTRLTVV.

V usage is TRBV27 and J usage is TRBJ2-5, with 8 bases matching TRBD1. Germline V CDR1 and CDR2: MNHEY, SMNVEV (reference sequence). The V segment lost 3 bases and the J segment 3 bases; nucleotides outside the gene matches: 6. There are 15 residues in the CDR3. For the CDR3, the DNA is TGTGCCAGCAGTTTCGGGACAGGAAGGAAAGAGACCCAGTACTTC. Translating gives CASSFGTGRKETQYF.

This clone came up once. The chain couples TRBV7-9 to TRBJ1-1; tentatively, D is TRBD1 (5 bases). This CDR3 contains 12 residues. The germline V and J ends were trimmed by 1 base and 8 bases, with 8 bases remaining between them. Germline CDR1 and CDR2: SEHNR and FQNEAQ (reference sequence). CDR3 loop: CASSLGTPEAFF. The CDR3 DNA reads as TGTGCCAGCAGCTTAGGGACACCAGAAGCTTTCTTT.

This clone was seen just once. V usage is TRBV27 and J usage is TRBJ2-2; TRBD1 might be the D (5 bases). The CDR3 loop spans 13 amino acids. The germline gives CDR1 MNHEY, CDR2 SMNVEV (reference sequence). The CDR3 sequence: CATAGMNTGELFF. CDR3 nucleotides: TGTGCGACGGCAGGGATGAACACCGGGGAGCTGTTTTTT.

The chain employs TRBV10-3 and TRBJ1-2; TRBD1 matches 9 bases. The germline V gene encodes CDR1 ENHRY and CDR2 SYGVKD. The CDR3 loop spans 13 amino acids. The ends lost 10 bases at V and 1 base at J; junction bases unmatched: 4. CDR3 sequence: CATGQGDNYGYTF. The CDR3 region has the DNA TGTGCCACGGGACAGGGTGATAACTATGGCTACACCTTC.

V is TRBV27 and J is TRBJ2-5; TRBD1 matches 12 bases. CDR1 is MNHEY and CDR2 is SMNVEV in the germline V gene (reference sequence). This CDR3 is 16 amino acids long. J was trimmed by 5 bases and V by 6 bases; bases with no gene match: 10. CDR3 sequence (DNA): TGTGCCAGCAGCCTTTCCGGGACAGGGGGCGGCGAGACCCAGTACTTC. Amino acids: CASSLSGTGGGETQYF.

This clone came up once. The rearrangement uses TRBV18 and TRBJ1-1; 9 nucleotides match TRBD1. The CDR3 has 15 residues. The V segment lost 4 bases and the J segment 0 bases; nucleotides outside the gene matches: 3. Germline V gives CDR1 KGHSH, CDR2 LQKENI. The DNA for the CDR3 is TGTGCCAGCTCACTTGGGACAGGGATGAACACTGAAGCTTTCTTT. This codes for CASSLGTGMNTEAFF.

The chain carries TRBV6-1 and TRBJ1-5; TRBD1 matches at 7 bases. From germline, CDR1 is MNHNS and CDR2 SASEGT. With 6 bases clipped from V and 3 bases from J, the junction kept 5 bases outside the gene matches. The length of the CDR3 is 14 residues. This chain's CDR3 is CASRRDSPNQPQHF. The CDR3 nucleotides are TGTGCCAGCAGGAGGGACAGCCCCAATCAGCCCCAGCATTTT.